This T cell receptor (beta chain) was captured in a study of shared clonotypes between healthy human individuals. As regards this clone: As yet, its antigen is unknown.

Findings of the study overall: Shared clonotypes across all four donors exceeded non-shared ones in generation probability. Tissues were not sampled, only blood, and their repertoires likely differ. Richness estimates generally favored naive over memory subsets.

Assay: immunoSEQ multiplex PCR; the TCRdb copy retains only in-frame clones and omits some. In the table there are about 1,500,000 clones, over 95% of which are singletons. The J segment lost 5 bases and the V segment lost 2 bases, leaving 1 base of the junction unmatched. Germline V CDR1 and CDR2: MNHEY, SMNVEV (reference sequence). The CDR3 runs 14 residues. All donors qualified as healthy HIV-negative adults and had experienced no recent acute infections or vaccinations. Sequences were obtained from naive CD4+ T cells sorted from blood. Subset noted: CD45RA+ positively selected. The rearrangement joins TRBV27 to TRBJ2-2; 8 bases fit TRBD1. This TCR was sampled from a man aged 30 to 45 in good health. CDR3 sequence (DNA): TGTGCCAGCAGTTTAGGACAGGGAACCGGGGAGCTGTTTTTT. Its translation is CASSLGQGTGELFF.